The 14 T cell receptor beta chains below all came from one sample that was sequenced in a study of molecular identifiers for immune sequencing clone quantification. Using its own MiXCR run on the PCR reads, TCRdb lists one record per CDR3 protein. The data show around 40,000 distinct CDR3 sequences, approximately 19% seen once. The sequenced sample was naive CD8+ T cells from blood, with Jurkat cell RNA spiked in. Subset specified: FACS-sorted CD8+CD4-CCR7+CD45RA+ naive T cells. These receptors were obtained from a human donor in good health. Some libraries in this study had Jurkat cell RNA spiked in.

In the case of this clonotype: A much larger clone lies a single base off, so this may be a read error. The CDR3 end shows no conserved phenylalanine or tryptophan, and so a read error is likely. This chain connects TRBV4-3 to TRBJ2-7; D is perhaps TRBD1 (6 bases). CDR3 length: 13 residues. V was shortened by 4 bases and J by 3 bases, with 10 bases between the two germline ends. CDR1 and CDR2 (germline): LGHNA, YSLEER. The CDR3 bases are TGCGCCAGCAGCCCTTTCAGGGGCTACGAGCAGTACCTC. Translating it yields CASSPFRGYEQYL.

The sample holds a few counts of this clonotype. V usage is TRBV7-9 and J usage is TRBJ1-1, with D unresolved. Germline lookup yields CDR1 SEHNR and CDR2 FQNEAQ (reference sequence). The CDR3 runs 12 residues. Between the trimmed V and J ends, which lost 1 base and 10 bases, there was a span of 10 bases. This chain's CDR3 is CASSLVTLGAFF. CDR3 nucleotides: TGTGCCAGCAGCTTAGTAACGTTAGGAGCTTTCTTT.

On this clonotype itself: One end of the junction varies from germline; a read error may be responsible. The rearrangement links TRBV2 to TRBJ2-7; D call uncertain. The CDR3 is 13 residues long. The germline V gene encodes CDR1 SNHLY and CDR2 FYNNEI. CDR3 residues: CASRGIHSYGQYF. CDR3 coding DNA: TGTGCCAGCAGGGGCATCCACTCCTACGGGCAGTACTTC.

This clonotype was counted at least ten times. The CDR3 nucleotides read TGTGCCAGCAGGCAACTCACAGATACCAAAAACATTCAGTACTTC. Translating gives CASRQLTDTKNIQYF. This rearrangement joins TRBV13 to TRBJ2-4; no clear D. Germline V lookup: CDR1 PRHDT, CDR2 FYEKMQ (reference sequence). V gave up 6 bases and J gave up 2 bases, with 14 bases separating them. CDR3 length equals 15 residues.

J is TRBJ2-1 and V is TRBV4-1; D assignment may be TRBD1 or TRBD2 (5 bases each). Trimming shortened V by 4 bases and J by 4 bases, and 17 bases separated the two germline ends. The CDR3 contains 16 residues. CDR1 is MGHRA, CDR2 YSYEKL, per germline. In nucleotides, the CDR3 is TGCGCCAGCAGCCCAACTCGGGACGGGATATACAATGAGCAGTTCTTC. It translates to CASSPTRDGIYNEQFF.

V and J are TRBV12-3 or TRBV12-4 and TRBJ2-1, with TRBD1 identical over 11 bases. The CDR3 has 14 residues. With V trimmed by 5 bases and J by 7 bases, 4 bases remained unmatched. The CDR3 sequence: CASSQDRGLNEQFF. The CDR3 DNA follows: TGTGCCAGCAGTCAGGACAGGGGGCTTAATGAGCAGTTCTTC.

This clonotype was counted many times. V gene TRBV21-1 combines with J gene TRBJ2-4. TRBV21-1 constitutes a pseudogene. This CDR3 contains 16 residues. DNA of the CDR3: TGTGCCAGCAGCAAAGTGACGGCGGTAGCCAAAAACATTCAGTACTTC. Encoded protein: CASSKVTAVAKNIQYF.

This clonotype was seen at least ten times. This sequence joins TRBV7-2 and TRBJ2-1; 11 positions agree with TRBD1. Per germline, CDR1 SGHTA and CDR2 FQGNSA. This CDR3 comprises 15 residues. V lost 5 bases to trimming and J lost 4 bases; unmatched junction nucleotides: 4. The CDR3 is CASSPGTGGYNEQFF. In DNA form, the CDR3 reads TGTGCCAGCAGCCCCGGGACAGGGGGATACAATGAGCAGTTCTTC.

This chain connects TRBV9 to TRBJ2-2; D tentatively reads TRBD1 or TRBD2 (5 bases each). The germline gives CDR1 SGDLS, CDR2 YYNGEE. The CDR3 is made up of 16 amino acids. Deletions cut 4 bases from V and 1 base from J, with 14 bases between. The CDR3 here is CASSLSPGRNTGELFF. The CDR3 region has the DNA TGTGCCAGCAGCCTTTCACCGGGACGGAACACCGGGGAGCTGTTTTTT. Filled out from reference TRBV9 and TRBJ2-2, the complete variable domain reads DSGVTQTPKHLITATGQRVTLRCSPRSGDLSVYWYQQSLDQGLQFLIQYYNGEERAKGNILERFSAQQFPDLHSELNLSSLELGDSALYFCASSLSPGRNTGELFFGEGSRLTVL.

This clonotype was counted only a few times. A clone one base away is much larger, so this may be a read error. The V and J genes are TRBV27 and TRBJ2-5; 7 bases line up with TRBD2. The length of the CDR3 is 15 residues. J gave up 6 bases and V 5 bases, and 12 bases lay outside the gene matches. Germline lookup yields CDR1 MNHEY and CDR2 SMNVEV (reference sequence). The CDR3 DNA is TGTGCCAGCAGTCTTCTGGGGGAGGGCCTCCAGACCCAGTACTTC. It yields the protein CASSLLGEGLQTQYF.

This clonotype has at least ten counts. The rearrangement joins TRBV15 to TRBJ2-7; D gene unclear. This CDR3 comprises 16 residues. Trimming took 0 bases from V and 3 from J, leaving 15 bases between them. Germline CDR1 LNHNV, CDR2 YYDKDF (reference sequence). This chain's CDR3 is CATSRDIGIGIYEQYF. The CDR3 coding sequence is TGTGCCACCAGCAGAGATATCGGCATAGGGATCTACGAGCAGTACTTC.

This clonotype was counted ten times or more. The chain is built from TRBV7-9 and TRBJ2-6; D call uncertain. Germline lookup yields CDR1 SEHNR and CDR2 FQNEAQ (reference sequence). The CDR3 has 15 residues. Trimming shortened V by 1 base and J by 0 bases, and 4 bases separated the two germline ends. This chain's CDR3 is CASSLVSSGANVLTF. In nucleotides, the CDR3 is TGTGCCAGCAGCTTAGTTTCCTCTGGGGCCAACGTCCTGACTTTC.

A remark on this clonotype: This could be a read error, since a much larger clone is one nucleotide away. V usage is TRBV19 and J usage is TRBJ1-1, with D tentatively TRBD1 (5 bases). The CDR3 totals 15 residues. The V and J ends lost 3 bases and 0 bases respectively, with 11 bases between them. CDR1 is LNHDA and CDR2 is SQIVND in the germline V gene (reference sequence). The CDR3 sequence: CASSIFGALNTEAFF. CDR3 DNA: TGTGCCAGTAGTATCTTTGGGGCACTGAACACTGAAGCTTTCTTT. Using reference TRBV19 and TRBJ1-1 for the parts outside the CDR3, the full variable domain is DGGITQSPKYLFRKEGQNVTLSCEQNLNHDAMYWYRQDPGQGLRLIYYSQIVNDFQKGDIAEGYSVSREKKESFPLTVTSAQKNPTAFYLCASSIFGALNTEAFFGQGTRLTVV.

This clonotype was observed at least ten times. This CDR3 is CASSHYGGSGVNTQYF. The CDR3 DNA follows: TGTGCCAGCAGCCACTACGGAGGTAGCGGGGTAAATACGCAGTATTTT. This chain links TRBV11-2 with TRBJ2-3; the match to TRBD2 covers 8 bases. V gave up 5 bases and J gave up 7 bases; unmatched junction bases: 14. Per germline, CDR1 SGHAT and CDR2 FQNNGV. The CDR3 consists of 16 residues.